A selection of T cell receptor beta chains follows, all from one sample in a study of T-cell reconstitution after alpha-beta-depleted transplantation in children. In TCRdb, the PCR reads were re-called with MiXCR into one record per CDR3 protein. The data hold 670,000 or so distinct CDR3 sequences, with approximately 14% observed a single time. The source was PBMCs, collected before TCRalphabeta/CD19-depleted stem cell transplant. The receptors stem from a girl aged 2 to 10 with congenital amegakaryocytic thrombocytopenia, due to receive a stem cell transplant. CDR3s leave out the opening cysteine and the closing phenylalanine or tryptophan. The listing skips clone size in some rows; elsewhere it reads once, few, many or a size class.

CDR3 protein: ASRLEQTLYNEQF; clone size: -; J gene: TRBJ2-1; V gene: TRBV5-1
CDR3 protein: SVEGKGGSPYGYT; clone size: -; J gene: TRBJ1-2; V gene: TRBV29-1
CDR3 protein: ASSTRPTGELF; clone size: many; J gene: TRBJ2-2; V gene: TRBV7-2
CDR3 protein: ASSPRTARDSPLH; clone size: many; J gene: TRBJ1-6; V gene: TRBV4-1
CDR3 protein: ASAGLMGEGQNEQF; clone size: -; J gene: TRBJ2-1; V gene: TRBV12-3/TRBV12-4
CDR3 protein: ASSLQRLNEKLF; clone size: few; J gene: TRBJ1-4; V gene: TRBV7-8
CDR3 protein: SARGGTGGQETQY; clone size: -; J gene: TRBJ2-5; V gene: TRBV20-1
CDR3 protein: ASSNSDRQETQY; clone size: -; J gene: TRBJ2-5; V gene: TRBV5-1
CDR3 protein: ASTSAGLSYEQY; clone size: many; J gene: TRBJ2-7; V gene: TRBV7-2
CDR3 protein: ASSPDFVYEQY; clone size: many; J gene: TRBJ2-7; V gene: TRBV5-1
CDR3 protein: ASSHRSWTSGRRRYNEPF; clone size: -; J gene: TRBJ2-1; V gene: TRBV5-6
CDR3 protein: SASGTYGNEQF; clone size: many; J gene: TRBJ2-1; V gene: TRBV20-1
CDR3 protein: SVGIGGSSYNEQF; clone size: few; J gene: TRBJ2-1; V gene: TRBV29-1
CDR3 protein: ASRPFPGQGYEQY; clone size: -; J gene: TRBJ2-7; V gene: TRBV19
CDR3 protein: ATKRKGESWNEQF; clone size: many; J gene: TRBJ2-1; V gene: TRBV5-5
CDR3 protein: ATSRGGNPNNEQF; clone size: few; J gene: TRBJ2-1; V gene: TRBV15
CDR3 protein: ASSPTPGQGDYGYT; clone size: few; J gene: TRBJ1-2; V gene: TRBV7-9
CDR3 protein: SVEGRQGYT; clone size: -; J gene: TRBJ1-2; V gene: TRBV29-1
CDR3 protein: ASSLGGRLRISYEQY; clone size: few; J gene: TRBJ2-7; V gene: TRBV12-3/TRBV12-4
CDR3 protein: SVGGADTDTQY; clone size: many; J gene: TRBJ2-3; V gene: TRBV29-1
CDR3 protein: ASSEDHSYT; clone size: many; J gene: TRBJ1-2; V gene: TRBV6-1
CDR3 protein: SATPGLAGGNTQY; clone size: many; J gene: TRBJ2-3; V gene: TRBV20-1
CDR3 protein: SARDTSGSDTQY; clone size: -; J gene: TRBJ2-3; V gene: TRBV20-1
CDR3 protein: ASSLTSGITDTQY; clone size: many; J gene: TRBJ2-3; V gene: TRBV5-1
CDR3 protein: ASSHADTQY; clone size: many; J gene: TRBJ2-3; V gene: TRBV14
CDR3 protein: ASSLSGQFYEQY; clone size: many; J gene: TRBJ2-7; V gene: TRBV6-2/TRBV6-3
CDR3 protein: ASSLLSGGTGELF; clone size: few; J gene: TRBJ2-2; V gene: TRBV27
CDR3 protein: ASSRWDRDYEQY; clone size: few; J gene: TRBJ2-7; V gene: TRBV7-9
CDR3 protein: SASWGVHSSYEQY; clone size: few; J gene: TRBJ2-7; V gene: TRBV20-1
CDR3 protein: ASSQPLVGGYT; clone size: many; J gene: TRBJ1-2; V gene: TRBV28
CDR3 protein: SARDLRTGRSGANVLT; clone size: few; J gene: TRBJ2-6; V gene: TRBV20-1
CDR3 protein: AWSQVRTGELF; clone size: -; J gene: TRBJ2-2; V gene: TRBV30
CDR3 protein: ASSDPRRGPYNEQF; clone size: -; J gene: TRBJ2-1; V gene: TRBV25-1